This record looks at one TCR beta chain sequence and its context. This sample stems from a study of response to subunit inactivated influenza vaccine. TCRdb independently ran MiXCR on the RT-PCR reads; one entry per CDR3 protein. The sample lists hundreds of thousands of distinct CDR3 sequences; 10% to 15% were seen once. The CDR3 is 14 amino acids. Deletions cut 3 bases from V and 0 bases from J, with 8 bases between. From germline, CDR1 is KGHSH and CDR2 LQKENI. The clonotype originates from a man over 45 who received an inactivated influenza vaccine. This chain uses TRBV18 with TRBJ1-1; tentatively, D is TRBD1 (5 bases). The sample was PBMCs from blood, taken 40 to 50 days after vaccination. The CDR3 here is CASSPNRMNTEAFF. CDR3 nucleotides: TGTGCCAGCTCACCGAACAGGATGAACACTGAAGCTTTCTTT.